The clone carrying this T cell receptor beta chain was counted many times. TCRdb independently ran MiXCR on the 5' RACE reads; one entry per CDR3 protein. The sample shows 60,000 to 90,000 distinct CDR3 sequences, about 14% of them seen only once. Time point meaning: sample taken at primary tumor resection. The sequenced material consisted of unsorted whole RNA from tumor, nontumor lung or frozen PBMC. There are 13 residues in the CDR3. Germline V CDR1 and CDR2: LNHDA, SQIVND (reference sequence). V was trimmed by 7 bases and J by 7 bases, leaving 14 bases between them. The entry originates in a study of spatial heterogeneity in lung cancer.

This clonotype was sampled from a male donor with early-stage non-small cell lung cancer. V usage is TRBV19 and J usage is TRBJ2-4, with D perhaps TRBD2 (6 bases). The sequencing here drew on PBMCs, taken at surgery. DNA of the CDR3: TGTGCCAGTACCCAGACCCGGGGGAACATTCAGTACTTC. Translating it yields CASTQTRGNIQYF.